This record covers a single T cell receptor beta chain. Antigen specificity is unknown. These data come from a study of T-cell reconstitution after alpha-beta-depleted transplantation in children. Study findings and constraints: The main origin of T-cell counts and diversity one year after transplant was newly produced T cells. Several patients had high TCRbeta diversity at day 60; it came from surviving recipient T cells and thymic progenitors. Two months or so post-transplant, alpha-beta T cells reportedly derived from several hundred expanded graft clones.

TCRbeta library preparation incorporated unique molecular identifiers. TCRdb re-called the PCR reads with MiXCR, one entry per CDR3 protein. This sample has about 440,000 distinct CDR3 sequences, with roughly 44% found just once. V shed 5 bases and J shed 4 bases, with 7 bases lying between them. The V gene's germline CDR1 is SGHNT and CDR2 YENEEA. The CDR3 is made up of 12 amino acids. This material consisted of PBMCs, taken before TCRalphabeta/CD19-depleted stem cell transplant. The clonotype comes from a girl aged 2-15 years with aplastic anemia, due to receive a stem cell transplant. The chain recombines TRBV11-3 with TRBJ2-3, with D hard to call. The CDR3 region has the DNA TGTGCCAGCAGCCGAACTGCAGATACGCAGTATTTT. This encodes CASSRTADTQYF.